The rows below give T cell receptor beta chains drawn from one sample of a study of neoadjuvant anti-PD-1 for oral cavity cancer. The repertoire was sequenced with immunoSEQ multiplex PCR; TCRdb's copy has only in-frame clones and lacks some. Of approximately 12,000 clones in the sample, about 60% are singletons; the top ten hold 12%. The material was tumor tissue, obtained before nivolumab (anti-PD-1) treatment. The receptor source for this set is a person aged 35-79 years with oral cavity squamous cell carcinoma. CDR3s include the opening cysteine and the closing phenylalanine or tryptophan. D genes are given only for firm matches. Expanded clones get a size class; other rows say once, few or many, or leave the size out.

clone_size,v_call,d_call,j_call,cdr3_aa,cdr3_nt
few,TRBV28,-,TRBJ2-6,CASTNRLSGANVLTF,TGTGCCAGCACTAATCGGCTGTCTGGGGCCAACGTCCTGACTTTC
-,TRBV11-2,-,TRBJ2-3,CASSCRHPKSWTDTQYF,TGTGCCAGCAGCTGTAGGCACCCCAAGTCTTGGACAGATACGCAGTATTTT
-,TRBV6-6,-,TRBJ1-1,CASSFAGTNTEAFF,TGTGCCAGCAGTTTCGCGGGAACGAACACTGAAGCTTTCTTT
few,TRBV15,TRBD2,TRBJ2-3,CATSRDPRAGGTDTQYF,TGTGCCACCAGCAGAGATCCTAGAGCGGGAGGCACAGATACGCAGTATTTT
-,TRBV5-6,TRBD2,TRBJ2-7,CASSLLNSGGVYEQYF,TGTGCCAGCAGCCTGCTCAACTCGGGGGGTGTTTACGAGCAGTACTTC
-,TRBV6-5,-,TRBJ2-7,CASSLDPGSSYEQYF,TGTGCCAGCAGTTTAGATCCAGGGTCTTCCTACGAGCAGTACTTC
-,TRBV7-9,TRBD1,TRBJ2-3,CASSRQGLSTDTQYF,TGTGCCAGCAGCCGACAGGGGTTAAGCACAGATACGCAGTATTTT
few,TRBV6-5,TRBD1,TRBJ1-4,CASRHRGREKLFF,TGTGCCAGCAGGCACAGGGGGCGTGAAAAACTGTTTTTT
-,TRBV27,-,TRBJ1-3,CASSPLGIRGSSGNTIYF,TGTGCCAGCAGCCCTTTAGGTATACGGGGAAGCTCTGGAAACACCATATATTTT
-,TRBV28,TRBD2,TRBJ2-7,CASKRGSSSYEQYF,TGTGCCAGCAAGCGCGGGAGCAGCTCCTACGAGCAGTACTTC
-,TRBV4-2,-,TRBJ1-1,CASSQARGGTYATEAFF,TGTGCCAGCAGCCAAGCCCGCGGGGGAACGTACGCCACTGAAGCTTTCTTT